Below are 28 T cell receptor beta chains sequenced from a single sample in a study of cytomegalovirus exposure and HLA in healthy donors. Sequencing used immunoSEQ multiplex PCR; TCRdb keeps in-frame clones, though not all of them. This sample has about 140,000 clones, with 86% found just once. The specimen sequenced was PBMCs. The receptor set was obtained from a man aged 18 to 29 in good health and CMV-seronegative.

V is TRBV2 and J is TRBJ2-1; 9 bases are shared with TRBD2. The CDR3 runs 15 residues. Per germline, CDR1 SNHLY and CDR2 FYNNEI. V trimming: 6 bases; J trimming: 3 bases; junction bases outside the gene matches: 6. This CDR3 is CASRQSGGFYNEQFF. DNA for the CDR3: TGTGCCAGCAGACAAAGCGGGGGGTTCTACAATGAGCAGTTCTTC.

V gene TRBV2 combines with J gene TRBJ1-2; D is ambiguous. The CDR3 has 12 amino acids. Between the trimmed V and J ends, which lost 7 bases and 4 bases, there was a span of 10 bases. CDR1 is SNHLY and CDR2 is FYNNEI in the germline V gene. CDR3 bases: TGTGCCAGCATGGGCGGACTCTATGGCTACACCTTC. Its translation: CASMGGLYGYTF.

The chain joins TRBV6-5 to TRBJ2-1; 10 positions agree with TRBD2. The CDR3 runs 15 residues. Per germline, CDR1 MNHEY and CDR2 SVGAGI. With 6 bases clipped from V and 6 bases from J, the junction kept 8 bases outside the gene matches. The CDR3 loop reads CASSPSGRAFNEQFF. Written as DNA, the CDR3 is TGTGCCAGCAGCCCCAGCGGGAGGGCCTTCAATGAGCAGTTCTTC.

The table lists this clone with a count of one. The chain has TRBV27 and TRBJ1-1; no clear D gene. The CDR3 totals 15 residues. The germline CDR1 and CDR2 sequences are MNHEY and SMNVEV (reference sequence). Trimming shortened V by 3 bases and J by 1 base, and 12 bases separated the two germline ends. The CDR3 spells CASSLIRNSNTEAFF. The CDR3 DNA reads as TGTGCCAGCAGTTTGATCAGGAATTCGAACACTGAAGCTTTCTTT.

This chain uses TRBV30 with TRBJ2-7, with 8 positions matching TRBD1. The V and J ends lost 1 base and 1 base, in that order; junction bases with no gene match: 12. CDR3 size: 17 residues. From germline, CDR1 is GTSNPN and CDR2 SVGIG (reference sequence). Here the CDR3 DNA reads TGTGCCTGGAGTGCAGGAGGACGACAGGGGTGGTCCTACGAGCAGTACTTC. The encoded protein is CAWSAGGRQGWSYEQYF.

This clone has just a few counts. Here the CDR3 DNA reads TGTGCCAGCAGTTTACGGGAGGATGACGAGCAGTACTTC. Translating gives CASSLREDDEQYF. The rearrangement links TRBV27 to TRBJ2-7; TRBD2 matches 7 bases. The CDR3 is 13 amino acids. Per germline, CDR1 MNHEY and CDR2 SMNVEV (reference sequence). V gave up 2 bases and J gave up 5 bases; unmatched junction bases: 3.

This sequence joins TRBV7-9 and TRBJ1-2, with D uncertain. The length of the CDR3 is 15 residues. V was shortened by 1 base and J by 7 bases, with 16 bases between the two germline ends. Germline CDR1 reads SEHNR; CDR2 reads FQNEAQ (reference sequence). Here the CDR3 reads CASSLEETAAGGYTF. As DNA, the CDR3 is TGTGCCAGCAGCTTAGAAGAAACAGCTGCCGGTGGCTACACCTTC.

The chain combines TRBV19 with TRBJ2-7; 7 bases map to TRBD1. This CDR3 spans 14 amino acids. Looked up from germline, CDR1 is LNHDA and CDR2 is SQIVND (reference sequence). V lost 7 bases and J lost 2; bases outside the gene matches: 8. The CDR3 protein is CASTRGGPTYEQYF. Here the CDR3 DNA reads TGTGCCAGTACCAGAGGGGGCCCAACCTACGAGCAGTACTTC.

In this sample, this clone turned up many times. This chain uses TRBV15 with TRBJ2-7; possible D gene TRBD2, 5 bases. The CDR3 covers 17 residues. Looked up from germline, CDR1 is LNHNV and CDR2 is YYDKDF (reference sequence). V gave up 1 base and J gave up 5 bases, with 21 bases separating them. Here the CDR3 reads CATSRGPSSPRAHEQYF. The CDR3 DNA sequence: TGTGCCACCAGCAGAGGGCCCTCGAGCCCGAGGGCCCACGAGCAGTACTTC.

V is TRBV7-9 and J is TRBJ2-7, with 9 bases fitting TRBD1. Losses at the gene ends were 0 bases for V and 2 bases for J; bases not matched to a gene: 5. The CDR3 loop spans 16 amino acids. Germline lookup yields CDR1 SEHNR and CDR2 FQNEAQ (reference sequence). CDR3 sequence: CASSLAPTGGTYEQYF. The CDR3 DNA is TGTGCCAGCAGCTTAGCCCCGACAGGGGGAACCTACGAGCAGTACTTC.

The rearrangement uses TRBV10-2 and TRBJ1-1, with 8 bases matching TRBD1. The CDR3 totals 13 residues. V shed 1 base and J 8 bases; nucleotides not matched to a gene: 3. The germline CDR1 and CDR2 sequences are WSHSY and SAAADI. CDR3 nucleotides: TGCGCCAGCAGTGAGTACCGGGACAGGGAAGCTTTCTTT. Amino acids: CASSEYRDREAFF.

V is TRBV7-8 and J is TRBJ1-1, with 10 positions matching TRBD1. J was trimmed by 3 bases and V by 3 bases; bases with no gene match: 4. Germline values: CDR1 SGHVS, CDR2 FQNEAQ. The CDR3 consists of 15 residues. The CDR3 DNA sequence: TGTGCCAGCAGCTTGAGGGACAGGGGATACACTGAAGCTTTCTTT. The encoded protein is CASSLRDRGYTEAFF.

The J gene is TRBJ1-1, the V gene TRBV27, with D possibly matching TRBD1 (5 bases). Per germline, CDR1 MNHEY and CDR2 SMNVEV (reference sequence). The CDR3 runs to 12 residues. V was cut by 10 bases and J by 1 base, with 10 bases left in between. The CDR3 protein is CATSQGNTEAFF. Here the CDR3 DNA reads TGTGCCACCAGCCAGGGGAACACTGAAGCTTTCTTT.

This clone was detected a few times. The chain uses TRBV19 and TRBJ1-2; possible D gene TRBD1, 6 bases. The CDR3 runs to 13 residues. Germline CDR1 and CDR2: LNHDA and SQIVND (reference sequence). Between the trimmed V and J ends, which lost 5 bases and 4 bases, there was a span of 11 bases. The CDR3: CASSPTGTYGYTF. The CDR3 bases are TGTGCCAGTAGTCCCACAGGGACCTATGGCTACACCTTC.

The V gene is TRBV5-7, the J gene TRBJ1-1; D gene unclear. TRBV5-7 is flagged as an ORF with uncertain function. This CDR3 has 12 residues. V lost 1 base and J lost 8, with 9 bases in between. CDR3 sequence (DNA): TGTGCCAGCAGCTTGAGGAGAGTGGAAGCTTTCTTT. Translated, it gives CASSLRRVEAFF.

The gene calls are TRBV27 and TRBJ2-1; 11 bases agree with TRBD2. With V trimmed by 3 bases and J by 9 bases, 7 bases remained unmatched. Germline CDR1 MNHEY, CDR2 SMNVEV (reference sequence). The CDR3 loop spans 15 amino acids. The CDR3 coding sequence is TGTGCCAGCAGTTTTTTAGCGGGAGGGCTTCTTGAGCAGTTCTTC. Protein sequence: CASSFLAGGLLEQFF.

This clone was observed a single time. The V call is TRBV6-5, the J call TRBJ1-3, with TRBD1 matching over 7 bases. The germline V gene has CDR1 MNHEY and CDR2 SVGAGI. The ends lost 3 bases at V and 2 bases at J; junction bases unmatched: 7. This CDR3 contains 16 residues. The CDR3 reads CASSYSQGRPGNTIYF. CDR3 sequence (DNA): TGTGCCAGCAGTTATTCACAGGGGCGTCCTGGAAACACCATATATTTT.

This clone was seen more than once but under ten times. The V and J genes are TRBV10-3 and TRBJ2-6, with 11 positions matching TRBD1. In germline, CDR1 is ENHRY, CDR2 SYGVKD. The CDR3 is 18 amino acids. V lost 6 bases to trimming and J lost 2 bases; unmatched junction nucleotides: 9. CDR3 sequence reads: CAIRPVGQGAPGANVLTF. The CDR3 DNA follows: TGTGCCATCAGACCGGTAGGACAGGGGGCACCTGGGGCCAACGTCCTGACTTTC.

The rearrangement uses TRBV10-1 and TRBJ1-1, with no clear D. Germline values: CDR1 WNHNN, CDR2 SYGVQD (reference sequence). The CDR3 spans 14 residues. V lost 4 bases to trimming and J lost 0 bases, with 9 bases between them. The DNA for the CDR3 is TGCGCCAGCAGTGGTCGCCCAGTGAACACTGAAGCTTTCTTT. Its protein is CASSGRPVNTEAFF.

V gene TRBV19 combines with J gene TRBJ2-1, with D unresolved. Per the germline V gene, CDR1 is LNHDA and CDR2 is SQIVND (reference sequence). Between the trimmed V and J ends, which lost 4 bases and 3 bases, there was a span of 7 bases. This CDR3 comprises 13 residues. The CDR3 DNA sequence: TGTGCCAGTAGTAATTTAGACTACAATGAGCAGTTCTTC. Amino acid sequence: CASSNLDYNEQFF. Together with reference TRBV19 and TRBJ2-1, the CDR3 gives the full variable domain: DGGITQSPKYLFRKEGQNVTLSCEQNLNHDAMYWYRQDPGQGLRLIYYSQIVNDFQKGDIAEGYSVSREKKESFPLTVTSAQKNPTAFYLCASSNLDYNEQFFGPGTRLTVL.

The CDR3 nucleotides read TGTGCCAGCAGCCAACAAGTAGGACTAGCGGGGGTTACCTCCTACAATGAGCAGTTCTTC. The encoded protein is CASSQQVGLAGVTSYNEQFF. J is TRBJ2-1 and V is TRBV4-2; 13 bases agree with TRBD2. The CDR3 loop spans 20 amino acids. Germline loops: CDR1 LGHNA, CDR2 YNFKEQ. V shed 2 bases, J shed 0 bases, and the junction held 10 bases outside the gene matches.

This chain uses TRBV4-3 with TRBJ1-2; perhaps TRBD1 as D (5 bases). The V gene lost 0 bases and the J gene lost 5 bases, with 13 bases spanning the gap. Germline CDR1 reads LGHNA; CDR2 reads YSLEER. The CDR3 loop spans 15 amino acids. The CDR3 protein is CASSQDFPRGYGYTF. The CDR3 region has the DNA TGCGCCAGCAGCCAAGATTTCCCTCGGGGGTATGGCTACACCTTC.

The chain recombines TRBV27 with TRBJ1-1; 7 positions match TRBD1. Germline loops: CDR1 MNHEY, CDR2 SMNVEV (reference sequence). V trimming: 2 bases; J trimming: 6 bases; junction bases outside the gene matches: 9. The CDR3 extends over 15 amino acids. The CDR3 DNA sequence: TGTGCCAGCAGTTTACAGGGGGGCGTATCGTCTGAAGCTTTCTTT. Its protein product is CASSLQGGVSSEAFF.

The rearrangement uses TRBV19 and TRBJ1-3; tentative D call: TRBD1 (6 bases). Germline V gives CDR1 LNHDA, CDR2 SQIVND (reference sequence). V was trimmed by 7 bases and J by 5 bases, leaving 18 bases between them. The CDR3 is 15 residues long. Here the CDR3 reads CASTIIGQGRNTIYF. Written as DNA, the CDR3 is TGTGCCAGTACTATCATCGGCCAGGGGAGAAACACCATATATTTT.

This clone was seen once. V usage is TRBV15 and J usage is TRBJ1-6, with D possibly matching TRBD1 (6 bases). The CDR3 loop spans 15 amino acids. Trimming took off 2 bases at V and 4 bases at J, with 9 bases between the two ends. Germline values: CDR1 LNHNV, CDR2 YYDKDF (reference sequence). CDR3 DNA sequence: TGTGCCACCAGCAGATCCGGACAGTATAATTCACCCCTCCACTTT. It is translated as CATSRSGQYNSPLHF.

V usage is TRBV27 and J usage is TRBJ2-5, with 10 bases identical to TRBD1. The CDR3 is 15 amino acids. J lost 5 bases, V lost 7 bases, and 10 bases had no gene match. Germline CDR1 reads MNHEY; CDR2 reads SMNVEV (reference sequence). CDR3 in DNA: TGTGCCAGCAAAAGACAGGGGGCAGAATTGGAGACCCAGTACTTC. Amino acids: CASKRQGAELETQYF.

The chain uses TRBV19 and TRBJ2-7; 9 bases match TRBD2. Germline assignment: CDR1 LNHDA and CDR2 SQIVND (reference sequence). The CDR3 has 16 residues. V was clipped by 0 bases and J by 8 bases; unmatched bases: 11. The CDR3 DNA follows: TGTGCCAGTAGTATAGATTTCAGGACTAGCGCGATTAAGCAGTACTTC. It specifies CASSIDFRTSAIKQYF. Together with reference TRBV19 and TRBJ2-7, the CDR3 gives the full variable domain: DGGITQSPKYLFRKEGQNVTLSCEQNLNHDAMYWYRQDPGQGLRLIYYSQIVNDFQKGDIAEGYSVSREKKESFPLTVTSAQKNPTAFYLCASSIDFRTSAIKQYFGPGTRLTVT.

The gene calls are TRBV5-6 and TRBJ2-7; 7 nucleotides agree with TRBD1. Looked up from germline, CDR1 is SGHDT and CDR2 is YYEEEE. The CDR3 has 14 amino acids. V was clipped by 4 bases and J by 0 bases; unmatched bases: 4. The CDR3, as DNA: TGTGCCAGCAGCAGAGACAGGGTCTCCTACGAGCAGTACTTC. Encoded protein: CASSRDRVSYEQYF. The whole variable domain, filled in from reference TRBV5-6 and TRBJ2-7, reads DAGVTQSPTHLIKTRGQQVTLRCSPKSGHDTVSWYQQALGQGPQFIFQYYEEEERQRGNFPDRFSGHQFPNYSSELNVNALLLGDSALYLCASSRDRVSYEQYFGPGTRLTVT.